This T cell receptor (beta chain) came from a study of shared clonotypes between healthy human individuals (dated by TCRdb to the early 2020s). Concerning the study at large: Three men and a couple of women, aged 18 to 49 years, made up the cohort. Leukapheresis yielded between about 0.85 and 10 billion PBMCs per donor. For each donor, CD4 naive and CD4 memory were each run on three plates, CD8 naive on two plates, and CD8 memory on one plate. Libraries were prepared and TCR repertoires were sequenced by different laboratories using diverse techniques, in order to increase sequencing depth and limit assay-specific biases. To estimate repertoire size and how much clonotypes are shared between individuals, the study performed deep sequencing of blood TCR repertoires from a few healthy adults. On the study overall, not on this receptor specifically: Compared with non-shared clonotypes, clonotypes shared by all four sorted-subset donors had higher generation probabilities. Even with the large sequencing depth, rarefaction of the sorted-subset datasets indicated that sequencing was incomplete. Sampling was restricted to blood, and TCR repertoires in tissue are likely to differ from TCR repertoires in blood. Pairwise subsampling led to the expectation that sequencing depth would affect the degree of clonotype sharing among donors. Larger estimated clonotype richness was generally found for naive subsets than for memory subsets. The genetic and exposure-history diversity represented was limited by the small number of donors. Around 5.4% of naive CD4, 3.5% of naive CD8, approximately 2% of memory CD4, and roughly 0.4% of memory CD8 clonotypes were shared across four donors.

Using the deep immunoSEQ assay, TCR CDR3 regions were amplified from genomic DNA by multiplex PCR. Extracted genomic DNA from each cell subset was spread evenly across all wells of several immunoSEQ 96-well plates, with each plate serving as a replicate. For sorted subsets, each replicate PCR was loaded with 200 ng genomic DNA, equivalent to 32,000 or so T cell genomes. Purified libraries were measured with a Qubit 3.0 fluorometer, size-checked on a Bioanalyzer 2100, and measured again with the KAPA Library Quantification kit. Every immunoSEQ 96-well plate was sequenced on a separate single-read 150-cycle Illumina NextSeq 550 flow cell. From the authors' description of their analysis: Because the immunoSEQ output held only junctional sequences and lacked quality scores, the filtering could not match the filtering applied to full-length reads. Sequences were annotated with PyIR, a Python wrapper for IgBLAST v1.9, and V/J genes and CDR3 were assigned using IMGT germline references. Reads were removed for weak V/J assignments (E-value above 1e-6), missing CDR3, stop codons, out-of-frame junctions, or ambiguous translated residues. V3J clonotypes were defined as sequences sharing the same inferred V gene, J gene, and CDR3 amino acid sequence. The percentage overlap between two repertoires was calculated by dividing the number of shared unique clonotypes by the size of the smaller repertoire. Repertoire richness was assessed with RTK rarefaction, the Chao1 estimator, and Recon v2.1 estimates of unobserved clonotypes. For all TCRbeta clonotypes obtained by the gDNA method from four donors, generation probabilities were computed with OLGA. TCRdb retrieved this table from immuneACCESS and kept in-frame rearrangements only. Not all clones are present; in checked studies, unresolved V genes account for under half, and no reason is known for the remainder. Clonal size and the V and J genes are those of that table, whereas D and trimming came from the DNA. The sample table lists over 2 million clones, 80% to 95% of them with a count of one. The ten largest clones represent 0.37% of the sample.

Healthy HIV-negative adults with no recently reported acute infections or vaccinations were included as donors. Only Caucasian adults living in Nashville, Tennessee, USA were represented among the donors. Magnetic negative selection was used to enrich CD4+ T cells, after which naive cells were positively selected on CD45RA and the negative fraction became the memory subset. Blood was collected by leukapheresis, and PBMCs were isolated by Ficoll-Histopaque density gradient centrifugation and then cryopreserved in liquid nitrogen vapor phase. Analytical flow cytometry was used to check the purity and quantity of each magnetically sorted T cell population. Each sorted fraction had its genomic DNA isolated and then quantified by UV absorbance on a Nanodrop 2000c. CDR1 and CDR2 are drawn from the germline V gene: MGHRA, YSYEKL. The CDR3, cysteine through phenylalanine, is 13 amino acids long. Only the CDR3 part of the read is kept: 39 bases, read in frame from the first base. A distance of 13 bases separates the germline ends of V and J, which lose 3 bases and 8 bases respectively.

With regard to this clone: Its specific antigen is unknown. The input lacks base qualities; no much larger clone sits a single base away.

The sequence links TRBV4-1 to TRBJ1-2; TRBD1 could be the D gene, as 6 bases match. The clonotype comes from a man aged 18-30 years in good health. Some clones in this sample may be carry-over from other donors' samples. Source material: naive CD4+ T cells from PBMCs. This specimen's cell subset or site label, per the study, means: CD45RA+ positively selected. The nucleotide sequence is TGCGCCAGCAGCCAGCAACCTGACAGGGGCTACACCTTC. This gives the protein CASSQQPDRGYTF.